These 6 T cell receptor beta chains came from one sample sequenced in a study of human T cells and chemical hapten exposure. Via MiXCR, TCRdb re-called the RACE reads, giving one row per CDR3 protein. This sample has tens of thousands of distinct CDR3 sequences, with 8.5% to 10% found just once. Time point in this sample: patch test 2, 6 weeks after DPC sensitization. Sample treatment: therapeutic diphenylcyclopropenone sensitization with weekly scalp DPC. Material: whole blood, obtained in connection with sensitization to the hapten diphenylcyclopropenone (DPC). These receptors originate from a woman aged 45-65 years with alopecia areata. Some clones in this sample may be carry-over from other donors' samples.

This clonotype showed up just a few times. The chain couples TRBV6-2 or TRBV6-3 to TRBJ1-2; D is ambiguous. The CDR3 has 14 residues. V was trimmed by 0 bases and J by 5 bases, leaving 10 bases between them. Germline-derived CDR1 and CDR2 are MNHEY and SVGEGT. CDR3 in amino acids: CASSYSADSYGYTF. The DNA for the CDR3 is TGTGCCAGCAGTTACTCGGCTGATTCGTATGGCTACACCTTC.

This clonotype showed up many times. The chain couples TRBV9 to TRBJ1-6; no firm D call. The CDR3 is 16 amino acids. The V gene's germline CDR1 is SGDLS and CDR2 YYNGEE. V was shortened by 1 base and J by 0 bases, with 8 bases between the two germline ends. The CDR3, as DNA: TGTGCCAGCAGCGTATTCTCGAGCTCCTATAATTCACCCCTCCACTTT. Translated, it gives CASSVFSSSYNSPLHF.

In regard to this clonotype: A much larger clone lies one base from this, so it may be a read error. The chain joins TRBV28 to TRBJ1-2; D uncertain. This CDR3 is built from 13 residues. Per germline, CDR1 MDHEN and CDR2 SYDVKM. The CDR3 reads CASSSVAIYGCTF. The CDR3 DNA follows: TGTGCCAGCAGTTCGGTAGCGATCTATGGCTGCACCTTC.

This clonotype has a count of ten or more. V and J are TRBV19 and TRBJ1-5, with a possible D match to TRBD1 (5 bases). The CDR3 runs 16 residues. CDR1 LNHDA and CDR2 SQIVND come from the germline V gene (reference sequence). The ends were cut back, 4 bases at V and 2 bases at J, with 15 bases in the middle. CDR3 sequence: CASSNSWGGGNQPQHF. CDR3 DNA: TGTGCCAGTAGTAACTCTTGGGGCGGGGGCAATCAGCCCCAGCATTTT.

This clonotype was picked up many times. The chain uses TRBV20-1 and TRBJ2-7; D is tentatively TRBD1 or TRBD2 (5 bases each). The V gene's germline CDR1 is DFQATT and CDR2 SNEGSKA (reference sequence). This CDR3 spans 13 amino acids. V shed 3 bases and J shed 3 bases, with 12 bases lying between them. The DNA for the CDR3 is TGCAGTGCTAGGGGGAGAGGGGACTACGAGCAGTACTTC. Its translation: CSARGRGDYEQYF.

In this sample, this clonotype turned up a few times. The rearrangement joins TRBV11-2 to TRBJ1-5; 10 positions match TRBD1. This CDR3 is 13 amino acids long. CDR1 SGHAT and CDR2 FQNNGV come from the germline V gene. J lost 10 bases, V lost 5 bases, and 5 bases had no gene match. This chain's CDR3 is CASSRDRGRPQHF. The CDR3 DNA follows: TGTGCCAGCAGCCGGGACAGGGGCCGACCCCAGCATTTT.